The 22 T cell receptor beta chains below all came from one sample that was sequenced in a study of T cell responses to AZD1222 COVID-19 vaccine. Data came from immunoSEQ multiplex PCR; TCRdb stores just in-frame clones and leaves some out. In the table there are about 120,000 clones, over 80% of which are singletons. The material was peripheral blood, obtained on day 0 of AZD1222 vaccination. Receptors were obtained from an adult in good health.

The genes are TRBV30 and TRBJ2-2; D not certain. The CDR3 consists of 14 residues. Germline values: CDR1 GTSNPN, CDR2 SVGIG (reference sequence). The V end was cut by 4 bases, the J end by 2 bases, with 11 bases between. The CDR3 loop reads CAWNRVPNTGELFF. The CDR3 coding sequence is TGTGCCTGGAATAGGGTTCCTAACACCGGGGAGCTGTTTTTT.

The V call is TRBV13, the J call TRBJ2-3; TRBD2 agrees at 11 bases. This CDR3 region has 17 residues. Germline V gives CDR1 PRHDT, CDR2 FYEKMQ (reference sequence). Trimming cost V 3 bases and J 2 bases; bases outside gene matches: 7. CDR3 nucleotide sequence: TGTGCCAGCAGCTTCGGGAATAGCGGGGGGGCCACAGATACGCAGTATTTT. This translates into CASSFGNSGGATDTQYF.

This sequence joins TRBV5-6 and TRBJ2-3, with 9 positions matching TRBD1. J was trimmed by 2 bases and V by 4 bases; bases with no gene match: 8. Germline CDR1 and CDR2: SGHDT and YYEEEE. The length of the CDR3 is 16 residues. The CDR3, as DNA: TGTGCCAGCAGCCGACGACAGGGGGGTCACACAGATACGCAGTATTTT. Amino acid sequence: CASSRRQGGHTDTQYF.

The rearrangement joins TRBV11-2 to TRBJ2-2; a possible D gene is TRBD1 (5 bases). The germline V and J ends were trimmed by 2 bases and 4 bases, with 11 bases remaining between them. Per the germline V gene, CDR1 is SGHAT and CDR2 is FQNNGV. CDR3 length: 15 amino acids. The CDR3 is CASSLRGRATGELFF. CDR3 coding DNA: TGTGCCAGCAGCTTAAGGGGAAGGGCCACCGGGGAGCTGTTTTTT.

This rearrangement joins TRBV20-1 to TRBJ1-1; tentative D call: TRBD1 (5 bases). CDR1 DFQATT and CDR2 SNEGSKA come from the germline V gene (reference sequence). CDR3 length: 13 residues. Trimming shortened V by 3 bases and J by 5 bases, and 13 bases separated the two germline ends. The CDR3 here is CSASGPGVTEAFF. The CDR3 DNA is TGCAGTGCTAGTGGCCCGGGGGTAACTGAAGCTTTCTTT.

The rearrangement joins TRBV19 to TRBJ2-4; 11 nucleotides match TRBD2. From germline, CDR1 is LNHDA and CDR2 SQIVND (reference sequence). J was trimmed by 0 bases and V by 0 bases; bases with no gene match: 10. The CDR3 has 20 residues. CDR3 residues: CASSIEGPSGGFLAKNIQYF. The CDR3 bases are TGTGCCAGTAGTATAGAGGGGCCTAGCGGGGGGTTCCTAGCCAAAAACATTCAGTACTTC.

In its sample, this clone was seen once. This chain links TRBV6-5 with TRBJ1-2; tentatively, D is TRBD1 (5 bases). The CDR3 spans 13 residues. The germline V gene encodes CDR1 MNHEY and CDR2 SVGAGI. With 5 bases removed from V and 4 bases from J, the gap between germline ends came to 11 bases. Here the CDR3 reads CASSPGDGYGYTF. CDR3 DNA: TGTGCCAGCAGTCCCGGGGACGGCTATGGCTACACCTTC.

The chain joins TRBV6-2 or TRBV6-3 to TRBJ1-2; weak D call: TRBD1 (5 bases). The CDR3 is 16 residues long. V was trimmed by 2 bases and J by 6 bases, leaving 19 bases between them. The germline gives CDR1 MNHEY, CDR2 SVGEGT. CDR3 nucleotides: TGTGCCAGCAGTTACCTGGGACTGCCGAAAATCGATGGCTACACCTTC. Protein: CASSYLGLPKIDGYTF.

The chain employs TRBV2 and TRBJ1-2, with D possibly being TRBD1 (5 bases). This CDR3 has 13 amino acids. Germline V gives CDR1 SNHLY, CDR2 FYNNEI. The V and J ends lost 3 bases and 4 bases respectively, with 9 bases between them. This CDR3 is CASSEEGSYGYTF. The CDR3 nucleotides read TGTGCCAGCAGTGAGGAGGGGTCCTATGGCTACACCTTC.

V gene TRBV2 combines with J gene TRBJ2-3; 9 bases line up with TRBD2. This CDR3 has 17 amino acids. Germline V gives CDR1 SNHLY, CDR2 FYNNEI. V shed 3 bases, J shed 1 base, and the junction held 8 bases outside the gene matches. The CDR3 bases are TGTGCCAGCAGTGAGCCCACCCGACTAGCGGGCACAGATACGCAGTATTTT. As protein: CASSEPTRLAGTDTQYF.

The chain is built from TRBV7-2 and TRBJ2-6; D remains unclear. V was clipped by 2 bases and J by 0 bases, with 5 bases between them. This CDR3 has 15 amino acids. Germline CDR1 and CDR2: SGHTA and FQGNSA. For the CDR3, the DNA is TGTGCCAGCAGCTTAAGTCTCTCTGGGGCCAACGTCCTGACTTTC. It codes for CASSLSLSGANVLTF.

The genes are TRBV5-8 and TRBJ1-1, with 12 positions matching TRBD1. This CDR3 has 15 amino acids. The J segment lost 11 bases and the V segment lost 1 base, leaving 9 bases of the junction unmatched. The V gene's germline CDR1 is SGHTS and CDR2 YDEGEE. In nucleotides, the CDR3 is TGTGCCAGCAGCTTGTTCATTCCGGGACAGGGGGCCGCTTTCTTT. Its translation: CASSLFIPGQGAAFF.

The rearrangement links TRBV28 to TRBJ1-2; weak D call: TRBD1 (5 bases). The CDR3 runs 14 residues. The germline V gene has CDR1 MDHEN and CDR2 SYDVKM. The ends were cut back, 3 bases at V and 5 bases at J, with 13 bases in the middle. The DNA of the CDR3 is TGTGCCAGCAGTTTGGGCCCGGGGGTTTATGGCTACACCTTC. Translating it yields CASSLGPGVYGYTF.

V usage is TRBV10-3 and J usage is TRBJ1-1; tentatively, D is TRBD1 (5 bases). V was clipped by 3 bases and J by 0 bases, with 11 bases between them. Germline-derived CDR1 and CDR2 are ENHRY and SYGVKD. This CDR3 is 15 amino acids long. CDR3 region: CAISDGGKLNTEAFF. CDR3 DNA: TGTGCCATCAGTGACGGGGGTAAGTTGAACACTGAAGCTTTCTTT.

The chain has TRBV18 and TRBJ2-1; D gene uncertain. The V gene lost 8 bases and the J gene lost 6 bases, with 23 bases spanning the gap. This CDR3 contains 16 residues. The germline CDR1 and CDR2 sequences are KGHSH and LQKENI. CDR3 DNA sequence: TGTGCCAGCGCCCCCCGGCCGAGCGAGGAAGGCAATGAGCAGTTCTTC. It is translated as CASAPRPSEEGNEQFF.

The chain joins TRBV6-1 to TRBJ1-2; no clear D gene. Germline V gene lookup returns CDR1 MNHNS and CDR2 SASEGT. This CDR3 region has 12 residues. Between the trimmed V and J ends, which lost 2 bases and 6 bases, there was a span of 7 bases. The CDR3 sequence is CASSENRDGYTF. The CDR3 DNA follows: TGTGCCAGCAGTGAAAATAGGGATGGCTACACCTTC.

The chain joins TRBV15 to TRBJ1-2, with 8 nucleotides matching TRBD1. Germline V gene lookup returns CDR1 LNHNV and CDR2 YYDKDF (reference sequence). This CDR3 region has 13 residues. V lost 3 bases and J lost 8; bases outside the gene matches: 5. The DNA of the CDR3 is TGTGCCACCAGCAGGGACAGGGTAGAAGGCTACACCTTC. Translating it yields CATSRDRVEGYTF.

This clone was detected once. The chain links TRBV5-4 to TRBJ1-4; TRBD1 matches at 10 bases. V trimming: 6 bases; J trimming: 8 bases; junction bases outside the gene matches: 7. Germline CDR1 is SGHNT and CDR2 is YYREEE (reference sequence). The CDR3 spans 14 residues. The CDR3 region has the DNA TGTGCCAGCACGCGACAGGGGGCAGGGGAAAAACTGTTTTTT. Its protein product is CASTRQGAGEKLFF.

V gene TRBV30 combines with J gene TRBJ2-6; D gene ambiguous. The germline V gene encodes CDR1 GTSNPN and CDR2 SVGIG (reference sequence). Trimming took off 7 bases at V and 0 bases at J, with 10 bases between the two ends. This CDR3 contains 14 residues. This chain's CDR3 is CASLVVSGANVLTF. The CDR3 region has the DNA TGTGCCTCCCTGGTCGTCTCTGGGGCCAACGTCCTGACTTTC.

The CDR3, as DNA: TGTGCCAGCAGTCCACAGGGCACCTATGGCTACACCTTC. Its protein product is CASSPQGTYGYTF. This chain joins TRBV2 and TRBJ1-2; possibly TRBD1 for D (6 bases). In germline, CDR1 is SNHLY, CDR2 FYNNEI. This CDR3 is built from 13 residues. The V and J ends lost 5 bases and 4 bases respectively, with 11 bases between them.

This chain connects TRBV2 to TRBJ2-7; D is unclear. Trimming cost V 1 base and J 0 bases, with 10 bases left between them. The CDR3 is 15 residues long. Germline CDR1 SNHLY, CDR2 FYNNEI. The CDR3 nucleotides read TGTGCCAGCAGTGAAGGTCACCGTTCCTCCTACGAGCAGTACTTC. Encoded protein: CASSEGHRSSYEQYF. The full variable domain, completed using reference TRBV2 and TRBJ2-7, is EPEVTQTPSHQVTQMGQEVILRCVPISNHLYFYWYRQILGQKVEFLVSFYNNEISEKSEIFDDQFSVERPDGSNFTLKIRSTKLEDSAMYFCASSEGHRSSYEQYFGPGTRLTVT.

The chain is built from TRBV6-2 or TRBV6-3 and TRBJ1-2; TRBD1 matches at 10 bases. This CDR3 has 14 residues. Trimming cost V 5 bases and J 5 bases; bases outside gene matches: 5. Germline V gives CDR1 MNHEY, CDR2 SVGEGT. The CDR3 DNA reads TGTGCCAGCAGTCCGGACAGGGGGTTGTATGGCTACACCTTC. This encodes CASSPDRGLYGYTF.